This paragraph reports one T cell receptor beta chain. MiXCR, run by TCRdb on the 5' RACE reads, gives a single entry per CDR3 protein. The table has about 200,000 distinct CDR3 sequences, about 16% seen once. Germline values: CDR1 SGHRS, CDR2 YFSETQ. Trimming pared 4 bases from V and 2 bases from J, leaving 9 bases between. The CDR3 runs to 13 residues. The source of the sample is a study of identical twins. The same data also contributed to another study, on T cells expressing NK-cell markers.

This receptor was obtained from a woman aged 18-29 years in good health. Sequenced material: CD8+ T cells sorted from blood. The chain uses TRBV5-1 and TRBJ2-5, with no clear D. The CDR3 sequence: CASSPVTQETQYF. CDR3 nucleotides: TGCGCCAGCAGCCCCGTTACACAAGAGACCCAGTACTTC.